Each of the 14 T cell receptor beta chains below was sequenced from the same sample in a study of CD8 T cells in ankylosing spondylitis. TCRdb re-called the 5' RACE reads through MiXCR, storing one row per CDR3 protein. The profile shows fewer than 35,000 distinct CDR3 sequences, 11% to 15% of them singletons. The sequenced sample consisted of blood. The origin of the receptors is a male donor with ankylosing spondylitis or in good health (not recorded which).

CDR3 region: CASSLENGWADTQYF. CDR3 DNA: TGTGCCAGCAGCTTAGAGAATGGTTGGGCAGATACGCAGTATTTT. The genes are TRBV7-2 and TRBJ2-3; D remains unclear. V dropped 1 base and J dropped 4 bases, with 12 bases sitting between them. Germline CDR1 SGHTA, CDR2 FQGNSA. This CDR3 spans 15 amino acids.

V is TRBV4-3 and J is TRBJ2-5; D possibly matches TRBD1 or TRBD2 (6 bases each). CDR1 and CDR2 from the germline V gene are LGHNA and YSLEER. This CDR3 has 15 amino acids. The V end was cut by 4 bases, the J end by 1 base, with 13 bases between. DNA of the CDR3: TGCGCCAGCAGCCCAAGGTGGGGGGCCCAAGAGACCCAGTACTTC. As protein: CASSPRWGAQETQYF.

This clonotype appeared a few times. This chain connects TRBV6-1 to TRBJ2-2; 9 bases align to TRBD2. The CDR3 runs 15 residues. The germline gives CDR1 MNHNS, CDR2 SASEGT. V gave up 2 bases and J gave up 6 bases; unmatched junction bases: 4. The DNA of the CDR3 is TGTGCCAGCAGTGAACCCCTAGCGGGATCCGGGGAGCTGTTTTTT. Its protein is CASSEPLAGSGELFF.

This clonotype was seen a few times. The chain joins TRBV7-2 to TRBJ2-3; D call uncertain. The CDR3 has 14 amino acids. Germline loops: CDR1 SGHTA, CDR2 FQGNSA. Between the trimmed V and J ends, which lost 2 bases and 2 bases, there was a span of 8 bases. The CDR3 DNA sequence: TGTGCCAGCAGCTTAAATGCGATCACAGATACGCAGTATTTT. It translates to CASSLNAITDTQYF. Based on the CDR3 plus reference TRBV7-2 and TRBJ2-3, the full variable domain is GAGVSQSPSNKVTEKGKDVELRCDPISGHTALYWYRQSLGQGLEFLIYFQGNSAPDKSGLPSDRFSAERTGGSVSTLTIQRTQQEDSAVYLCASSLNAITDTQYFGPGTRLTVL.

The chain employs TRBV7-6 and TRBJ2-5, with TRBD2 matching over 10 bases. CDR1 is SGHVS and CDR2 is FNYEAQ in the germline V gene. This CDR3 is 17 amino acids long. The trim removed 5 bases at V and 7 bases at J, leaving 16 bases unmatched. This CDR3 is CASSQIPGTSAGGTQYF. CDR3 sequence (DNA): TGTGCCAGCAGCCAGATACCTGGGACTAGCGCCGGGGGGACCCAGTACTTC.

V gene TRBV20-1 combines with J gene TRBJ2-3; the D is unclear. Trimming left V 0 bases short and J 4 bases short, with 8 bases between. CDR3 length: 13 residues. The germline V gene encodes CDR1 DFQATT and CDR2 SNEGSKA (reference sequence). The CDR3 protein is CSARDPAPDTQYF. The CDR3 nucleotides are TGCAGTGCTAGAGATCCTGCCCCAGATACGCAGTATTTT.

The rearrangement uses TRBV29-1 and TRBJ1-4, with a tentative D call TRBD1 (6 bases). V was cut by 5 bases and J by 5 bases, with 12 bases left in between. Germline V gene data show CDR1 as SQVTM and CDR2 as ANQGSEA. The CDR3 extends over 13 amino acids. CDR3 residues: CSVQGYGNEKLFF. The CDR3 DNA follows: TGCAGCGTTCAGGGGTACGGGAATGAAAAACTGTTTTTT.

This clonotype was detected ten times or more. The chain combines TRBV2 with TRBJ2-5, with D perhaps matching TRBD2 (6 bases). With 7 bases removed from V and 2 bases from J, the gap between germline ends came to 14 bases. This CDR3 comprises 14 residues. The germline CDR1 and CDR2 sequences are SNHLY and FYNNEI. The CDR3 loop is CASNSRGWQETQYF. The CDR3 DNA reads TGTGCCAGCAATAGCCGGGGGTGGCAAGAGACCCAGTACTTC.

The genes are TRBV5-1 and TRBJ2-2; tentative D call: TRBD1 (6 bases). Germline CDR1 is SGHRS and CDR2 is YFSETQ. The CDR3 consists of 15 residues. V lost 5 bases and J 2 bases, leaving 13 bases between the germline ends. CDR3 protein: CASRTPGQNTGELFF. CDR3 nucleotide sequence: TGCGCCAGCAGAACACCGGGACAAAACACCGGGGAGCTGTTTTTT.

This clonotype was recorded a few times. The chain combines TRBV9 with TRBJ2-2, with no clear D. Germline V lookup: CDR1 SGDLS, CDR2 YYNGEE. Trimming took 3 bases from V and 3 from J, leaving 6 bases between them. This CDR3 contains 13 residues. CDR3 residues: CASSATHTGELFF. DNA for the CDR3: TGTGCCAGCAGCGCGACCCACACCGGGGAGCTGTTTTTT.

This clonotype has just a few counts. CDR3 sequence (DNA): TGTGCCAGCAGCTTAGCGCCCGGGACTCAAAATCGCGCTTTCTTT. It encodes CASSLAPGTQNRAFF. The chain links TRBV7-2 to TRBJ1-1; maybe TRBD1 (5 bases). Trimming took 0 bases from V and 11 from J, leaving 19 bases between them. This CDR3 is 15 amino acids long. Germline CDR1 SGHTA, CDR2 FQGNSA.

The V gene is TRBV29-1, the J gene TRBJ1-1; 11 bases fit TRBD1. The length of the CDR3 is 15 residues. Germline-derived CDR1 and CDR2 are SQVTM and ANQGSEA. Trimming at V came to 4 bases and at J to 4 bases, leaving 8 bases not matched to a gene. The CDR3 loop is CSVARTGGASTEAFF. The CDR3 nucleotides are TGCAGCGTTGCAAGGACAGGGGGCGCGAGCACTGAAGCTTTCTTT.

V and J are TRBV5-1 and TRBJ1-1; no reliable D call. Per germline, CDR1 SGHRS and CDR2 YFSETQ. The CDR3 extends over 15 amino acids. The ends were cut back, 0 bases at V and 1 base at J, with 10 bases in the middle. The DNA for the CDR3 is TGCGCCAGCAGCTTGGAGGGCGCCGAGAACACTGAAGCTTTCTTT. Its protein product is CASSLEGAENTEAFF.

CDR3: CASSQTRARSDTQYF. The CDR3 region has the DNA TGTGCCAGCAGCCAAACCCGGGCCCGCTCGGATACGCAGTATTTT. This sequence joins TRBV7-2 and TRBJ2-3, with no clear D. Germline loops: CDR1 SGHTA, CDR2 FQGNSA. V dropped 5 bases and J dropped 6 bases, with 18 bases sitting between them. The CDR3 runs to 15 residues.